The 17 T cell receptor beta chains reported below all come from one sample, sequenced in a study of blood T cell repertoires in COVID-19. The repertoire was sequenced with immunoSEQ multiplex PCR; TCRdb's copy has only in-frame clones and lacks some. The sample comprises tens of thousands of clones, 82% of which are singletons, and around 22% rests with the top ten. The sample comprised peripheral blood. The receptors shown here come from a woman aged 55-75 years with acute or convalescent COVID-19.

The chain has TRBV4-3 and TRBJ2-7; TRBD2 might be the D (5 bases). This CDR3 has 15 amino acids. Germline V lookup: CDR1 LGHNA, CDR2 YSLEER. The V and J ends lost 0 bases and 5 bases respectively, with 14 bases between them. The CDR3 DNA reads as TGCGCCAGCAGCCAAGACTACGGGGTTGAGGACGAGCAGTACTTC. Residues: CASSQDYGVEDEQYF.

The CDR3 sequence: CATSDPTGQNEQFF. CDR3 sequence (DNA): TGTGCCACCAGTGACCCGACAGGGCAGAATGAGCAGTTCTTC. The V and J genes are TRBV24-1 and TRBJ2-1; 7 nucleotides agree with TRBD1. The germline V gene has CDR1 KGHDR and CDR2 SFDVKD. Trimming removed 4 bases from V and 7 bases from J; junction bases left unmatched: 6. This CDR3 contains 14 residues.

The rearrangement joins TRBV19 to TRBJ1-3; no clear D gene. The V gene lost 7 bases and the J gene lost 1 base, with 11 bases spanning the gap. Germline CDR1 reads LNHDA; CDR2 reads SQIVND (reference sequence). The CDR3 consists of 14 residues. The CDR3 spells CASTGISSGNTIYF. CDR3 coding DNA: TGTGCCAGTACCGGTATTTCGTCTGGAAACACCATATATTTT.

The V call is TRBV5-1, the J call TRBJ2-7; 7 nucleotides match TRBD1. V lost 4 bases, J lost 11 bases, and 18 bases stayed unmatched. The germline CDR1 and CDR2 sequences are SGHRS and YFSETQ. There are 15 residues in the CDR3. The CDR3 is CASSQRQGGLERKYF. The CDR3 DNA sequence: TGCGCCAGCAGCCAGAGACAGGGCGGGTTGGAGCGGAAGTACTTC.

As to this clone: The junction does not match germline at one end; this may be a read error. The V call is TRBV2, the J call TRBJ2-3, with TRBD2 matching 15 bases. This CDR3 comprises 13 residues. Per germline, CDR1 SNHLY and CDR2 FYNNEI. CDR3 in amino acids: CASSGTSGGAPHF. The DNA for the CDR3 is TGTGCCAGCAGTGGGACTAGCGGGGGGGCCCCGCATTTT.

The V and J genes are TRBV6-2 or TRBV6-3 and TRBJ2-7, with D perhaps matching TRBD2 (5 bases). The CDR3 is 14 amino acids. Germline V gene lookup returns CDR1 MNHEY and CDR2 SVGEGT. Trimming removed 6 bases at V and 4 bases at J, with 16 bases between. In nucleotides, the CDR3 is TGTGCCAGCAGCACCCTGCGGGTATCTTACGAGCAGTACTTC. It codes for CASSTLRVSYEQYF.

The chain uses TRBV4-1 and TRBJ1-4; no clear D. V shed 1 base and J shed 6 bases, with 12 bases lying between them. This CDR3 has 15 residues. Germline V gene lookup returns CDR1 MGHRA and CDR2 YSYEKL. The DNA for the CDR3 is TGCGCCAGCAGCCAAGTCTACGGCGGGGATGAAAAACTGTTTTTT. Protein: CASSQVYGGDEKLFF.

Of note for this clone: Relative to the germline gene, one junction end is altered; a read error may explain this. The CDR3: CTSSPLGQPSVGSGNTIYF. DNA of the CDR3: TGTACCAGCTCACCATTGGGACAGCCCTCGGTTGGGTCTGGAAACACCATATATTTT. The chain carries TRBV18 and TRBJ1-3, with 7 bases that match TRBD1. The germline gives CDR1 KGHSH, CDR2 LQKENI. The CDR3 covers 19 residues.

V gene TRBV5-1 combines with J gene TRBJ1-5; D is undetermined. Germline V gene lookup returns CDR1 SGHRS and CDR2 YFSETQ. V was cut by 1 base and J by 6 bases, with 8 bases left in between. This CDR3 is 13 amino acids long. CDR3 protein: CASSLSGSQPQHF. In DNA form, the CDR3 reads TGCGCCAGCAGCTTGAGCGGTTCTCAGCCCCAGCATTTT. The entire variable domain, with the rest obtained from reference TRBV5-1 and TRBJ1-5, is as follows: KAGVTQTPRYLIKTRGQQVTLSCSPISGHRSVSWYQQTPGQGLQFLFEYFSETQRNKGNFPGRFSGRQFSNSRSEMNVSTLELGDSALYLCASSLSGSQPQHFGDGTRLSIL.

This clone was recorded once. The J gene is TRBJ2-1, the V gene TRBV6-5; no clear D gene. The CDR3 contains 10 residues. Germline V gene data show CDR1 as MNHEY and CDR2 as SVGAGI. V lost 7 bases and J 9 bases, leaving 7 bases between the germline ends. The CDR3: CASKRIEQFF. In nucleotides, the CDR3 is TGTGCCAGCAAGCGCATTGAGCAGTTCTTC.

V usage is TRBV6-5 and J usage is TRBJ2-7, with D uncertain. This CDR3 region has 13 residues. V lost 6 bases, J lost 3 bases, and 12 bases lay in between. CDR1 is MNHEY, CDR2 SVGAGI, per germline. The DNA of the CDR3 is TGTGCCAGCAGGGTCCCCCAGGACTACGAGCAGTACTTC. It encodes CASRVPQDYEQYF.

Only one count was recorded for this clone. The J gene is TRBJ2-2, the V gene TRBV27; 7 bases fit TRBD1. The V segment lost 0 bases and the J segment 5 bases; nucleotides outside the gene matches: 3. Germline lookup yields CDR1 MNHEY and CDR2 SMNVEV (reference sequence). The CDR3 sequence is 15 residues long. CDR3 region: CASSLSQDRTGELFF. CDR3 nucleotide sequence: TGTGCCAGCAGTTTATCCCAGGACAGGACCGGGGAGCTGTTTTTT.

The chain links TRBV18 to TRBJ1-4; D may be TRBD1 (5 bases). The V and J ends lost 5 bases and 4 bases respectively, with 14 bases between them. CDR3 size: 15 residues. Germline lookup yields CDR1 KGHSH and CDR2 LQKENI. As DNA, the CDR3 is TGTGCCAGCTCAGCCCTCGGGGGAAATAATGAAAAACTGTTTTTT. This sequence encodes CASSALGGNNEKLFF.

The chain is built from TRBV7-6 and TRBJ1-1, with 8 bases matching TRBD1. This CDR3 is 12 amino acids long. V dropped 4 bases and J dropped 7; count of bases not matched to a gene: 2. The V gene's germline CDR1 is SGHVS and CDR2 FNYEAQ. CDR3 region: CASSSTGDEAFF. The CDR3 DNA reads TGTGCCAGCAGCTCGACAGGGGATGAAGCTTTCTTT.

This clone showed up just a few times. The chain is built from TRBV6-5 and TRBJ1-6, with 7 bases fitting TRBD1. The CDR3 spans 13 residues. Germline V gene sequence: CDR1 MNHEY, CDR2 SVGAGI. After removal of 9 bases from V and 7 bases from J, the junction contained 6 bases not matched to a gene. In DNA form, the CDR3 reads TGTGCCAGGGTAACAGGGGTGAATTCACCCCTCCACTTT. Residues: CARVTGVNSPLHF.

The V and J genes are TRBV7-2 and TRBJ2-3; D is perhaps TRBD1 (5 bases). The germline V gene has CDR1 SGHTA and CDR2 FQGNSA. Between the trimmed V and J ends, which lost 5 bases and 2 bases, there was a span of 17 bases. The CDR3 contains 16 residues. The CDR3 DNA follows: TGTGCCAGCAGCGCCCAGGGCGTAGTCATCACAGATACGCAGTATTTT. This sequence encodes CASSAQGVVITDTQYF.

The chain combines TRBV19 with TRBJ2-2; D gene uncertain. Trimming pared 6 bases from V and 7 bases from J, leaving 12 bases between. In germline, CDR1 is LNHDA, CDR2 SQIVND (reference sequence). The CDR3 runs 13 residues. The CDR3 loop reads CASSVSGYGELFF. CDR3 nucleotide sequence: TGTGCCAGTAGCGTTTCAGGCTACGGGGAGCTGTTTTTT.